This T cell receptor beta chain came from a study of T cell responses to AZD1222 COVID-19 vaccine. Findings and limits, study-wide: Rises in breadth and depth of Spike-specific TCRs came after two AZD1222 doses. Baseline seropositivity characterized only six AZD1222 recipients.

J lost 2 bases, V lost 0 bases, and 5 bases had no gene match. The CDR3 loop spans 16 amino acids. Germline V gene lookup returns CDR1 LGHDT and CDR2 YNNKEL (reference sequence). TCRdb keeps only in-frame clones here, not all; method: immunoSEQ multiplex PCR. In the table there are under 200,000 clones, 90% of which are singletons. As regards this clone: What it binds is not known.

This rearrangement joins TRBV3-1 (or the pseudogene TRBV3-2) to TRBJ2-3, with TRBD2 matching over 7 bases. The sample in question was peripheral blood, obtained on day 0 of AZD1222 vaccination. This clonotype was sampled from an adult in good health. CDR3 in amino acids: CASSQEFGTTTDTQYF. Here the CDR3 DNA reads TGTGCCAGCAGCCAAGAATTCGGGACTACCACAGATACGCAGTATTTT.